A selection of T cell receptor beta chains follows, all from one sample in a study of blood T cell repertoires in COVID-19. TCRdb keeps only in-frame clones here, not all; method: immunoSEQ multiplex PCR. Among about 98,000 clones, 91% were seen once, and the ten largest hold around 4%. Sequences were obtained from peripheral blood. Source of these receptors: a man between 18 and 29 years old with acute or convalescent COVID-19. Both conserved end residues are part of each CDR3. Each record gives: J gene, V gene, CDR3 length, D gene, clone size, CDR3 protein, CDR3 DNA. D genes are given only for firm matches. Expanded clones are given a class, and other clones once, few, many or no size at all.

TRBJ1-2 TRBV4-1 14 . . CASSARDTNYGYTF TGCGCCAGCAGCGCCCGGGACACCAACTATGGCTACACCTTC
TRBJ2-7 TRBV6-6 12 . . CASSPLAFEQYF TGTGCCAGCAGTCCCCTAGCGTTCGAGCAGTACTTC
TRBJ1-6 TRBV19 18 TRBD1 . CASSPPGTGSSYNSPLHF TGTGCCAGTAGTCCCCCCGGGACAGGGAGCTCCTATAATTCACCCCTCCACTTT
TRBJ2-1 TRBV5-1 16 TRBD1 once CASSLSRTGSLNEQFF TGCGCCAGCAGCTTGTCGAGGACAGGCTCCCTCAATGAGCAGTTCTTC
TRBJ1-4 TRBV5-1 18 TRBD1 . CASRPSGTGTRTNEKLFF TGCGCCAGCAGACCCTCCGGGACAGGGACGAGAACTAATGAAAAACTGTTTTTT
TRBJ1-1 TRBV11-2 12 . . CASSLSNTEAFF TGTGCCAGCAGCTTATCAAATACTGAAGCTTTCTTT
TRBJ2-2 TRBV2 15 . . CASRGAGVNTGELFF TGTGCCAGCAGGGGGGCAGGGGTGAACACCGGGGAGCTGTTTTTT
TRBJ1-1 TRBV7-9 13 . . CASSLYYGTEAFF TGTGCCAGCAGCTTATATTACGGTACAGAGGCTTTCTTT
TRBJ1-1 TRBV6-1 14 . . CASSEQGPGTEAFF TGTGCCAGCAGTGAGCAGGGGCCTGGCACTGAAGCTTTCTTT
TRBJ2-5 TRBV11-3 13 . . CASSLGSQETQYF TGTGCCAGCAGCTTGGGCTCCCAAGAGACCCAGTACTTC
TRBJ2-2 TRBV24-1 16 TRBD1 once CATSEGTGLDTGELFF TGTGCCACCAGTGAAGGGACAGGTCTAGACACCGGGGAGCTGTTTTTT
TRBJ2-3 TRBV14 14 . . CASSQDEIPNTQYF TGTGCCAGCAGCCAAGATGAAATCCCTAATACGCAGTATTTT
TRBJ2-7 TRBV5-1 14 . . CASRGGQRSDEQYF TGCGCCAGCAGGGGGGGGCAGCGGAGTGACGAGCAGTACTTC
TRBJ2-1 TRBV4-2 18 TRBD2 once CASSQGTSGSPKENVPFF TGTGCCAGCAGCCAAGGGACTAGCGGGAGCCCCAAGGAAAATGTTCCGTTCTTC
TRBJ2-7 TRBV9 15 TRBD2 . CASSPGAGGSYEQYF TGTGCCAGCAGCCCCGGAGCGGGAGGGTCCTACGAGCAGTACTTC
TRBJ2-3 TRBV19 15 TRBD2 . CASKGRAGITDTQYF TGTGCCAGTAAGGGTCGAGCGGGAATCACAGATACGCAGTATTTT
TRBJ1-3 TRBV11-2 17 . . CASSLEGRVLSGNTIYF TGTGCCAGCAGCTTAGAGGGCAGAGTCCTTTCTGGAAACACCATATATTTT
TRBJ1-1 TRBV19 13 . . CASSQAMNTEAFF TGTGCCAGTAGTCAAGCGATGAACACTGAAGCTTTCTTT
TRBJ1-2 TRBV5-1 14 . . CASSLGQGYYGYTF TGCGCCAGCAGCTTGGGGCAGGGCTACTATGGCTACACCTTC